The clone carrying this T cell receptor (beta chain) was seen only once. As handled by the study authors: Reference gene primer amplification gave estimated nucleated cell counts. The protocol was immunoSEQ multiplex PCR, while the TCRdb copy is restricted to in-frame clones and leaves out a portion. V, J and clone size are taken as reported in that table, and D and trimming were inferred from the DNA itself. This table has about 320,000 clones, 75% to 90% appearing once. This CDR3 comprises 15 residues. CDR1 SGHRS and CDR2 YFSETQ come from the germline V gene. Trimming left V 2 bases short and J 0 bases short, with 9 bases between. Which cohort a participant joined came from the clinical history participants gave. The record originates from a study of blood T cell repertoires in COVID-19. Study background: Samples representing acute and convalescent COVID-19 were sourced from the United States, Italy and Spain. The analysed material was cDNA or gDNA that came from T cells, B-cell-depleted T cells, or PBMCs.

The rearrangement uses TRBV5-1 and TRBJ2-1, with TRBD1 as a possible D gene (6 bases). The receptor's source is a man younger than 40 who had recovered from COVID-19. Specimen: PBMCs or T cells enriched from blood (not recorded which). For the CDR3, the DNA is TGCGCCAGCAGCTTTACAGGGAGCTCCTACAATGAGCAGTTCTTC. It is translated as CASSFTGSSYNEQFF.